Below are 5 T cell receptor beta chains sequenced from a single sample in a study of PD-L1 blockade in urothelial cancer. Time point specified: peripheral blood 6 weeks after treatment start. Assay used: immunoSEQ multiplex PCR; TCRdb lists only in-frame clones, some missing. The sample yields more than 90,000 clones, over 65% seen once. The material sequenced was PBMCs, taken around atezolizumab (anti-PD-L1) treatment. These receptors all come from a man aged 70-80 years with urothelial cancer.

This clone occurred a few times. As DNA, the CDR3 is TGTGCCAGCAGTTTGGCCGTTACCGGGGAGCTGTTTTTT. It codes for CASSLAVTGELFF. This sequence joins TRBV28 and TRBJ2-2, with unresolved D. There are 13 residues in the CDR3. V was pared by 3 bases and J by 5 bases, with 7 bases between. Germline CDR1 and CDR2: MDHEN and SYDVKM.

This clone was found once. The gene calls are TRBV28 and TRBJ1-5; D is uncertain. The V end was cut by 4 bases, the J end by 1 base, with 17 bases between. Germline lookup yields CDR1 MDHEN and CDR2 SYDVKM. CDR3 length: 17 amino acids. DNA for the CDR3: TGTGCCAGCAGTTCCTCTAACACTAAGCCGAGCAATCAGCCCCAGCATTTT. Translating it yields CASSSSNTKPSNQPQHF.

V and J are TRBV29-1 and TRBJ2-7; 7 bases match TRBD1. From germline, CDR1 is SQVTM and CDR2 ANQGSEA. V was pared by 8 bases and J by 9 bases, with 13 bases of the junction left unmatched. The CDR3 is made up of 12 amino acids. The CDR3 protein is CSIGDSSSGQYF. CDR3 bases: TGCAGCATTGGGGACAGCTCCTCGGGGCAGTACTTC.

The chain links TRBV18 to TRBJ2-5; 7 positions agree with TRBD1. Germline trimming cut 1 base from V and 4 bases from J; bases unmatched to any gene: 6. Germline V CDR1 and CDR2: KGHSH, LQKENI. The CDR3 contains 15 residues. This chain's CDR3 is CASSPRDRVGETQYF. In DNA form, the CDR3 reads TGTGCCAGCTCACCACGAGACAGGGTAGGAGAGACCCAGTACTTC.

This clone was counted between two and nine times. The rearrangement links TRBV5-4 to TRBJ1-1, with D unresolved. The V end lost 0 bases, the J end lost 1 base, and 4 bases lay between the germline ends. This CDR3 comprises 13 residues. CDR1 is SGHNT and CDR2 is YYREEE in the germline V gene (reference sequence). This chain's CDR3 is CASSLDRNTEAFF. CDR3 bases: TGTGCCAGCAGCTTGGACAGGAACACTGAAGCTTTCTTT. The full variable domain, rest sourced from reference TRBV5-4 and TRBJ1-1, is ETGVTQSPTHLIKTRGQQVTLRCSSQSGHNTVSWYQQALGQGPQFIFQYYREEENGRGNFPPRFSGLQFPNYSSELNVNALELDDSALYLCASSLDRNTEAFFGQGTRLTVV.